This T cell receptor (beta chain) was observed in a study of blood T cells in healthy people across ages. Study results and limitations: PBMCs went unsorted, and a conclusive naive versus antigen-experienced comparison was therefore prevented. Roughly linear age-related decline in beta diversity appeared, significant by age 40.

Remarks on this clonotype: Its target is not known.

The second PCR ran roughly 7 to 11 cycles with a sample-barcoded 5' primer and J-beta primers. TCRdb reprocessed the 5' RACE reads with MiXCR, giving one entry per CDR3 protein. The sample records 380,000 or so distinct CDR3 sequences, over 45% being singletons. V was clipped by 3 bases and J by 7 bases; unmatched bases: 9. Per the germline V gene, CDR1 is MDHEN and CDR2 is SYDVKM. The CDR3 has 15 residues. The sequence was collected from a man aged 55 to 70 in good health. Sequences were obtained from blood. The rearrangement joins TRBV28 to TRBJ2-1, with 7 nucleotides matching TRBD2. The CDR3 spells CASSFGGGAGNEQFF. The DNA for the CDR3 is TGTGCCAGCAGTTTTGGGGGGGGAGCGGGTAATGAGCAGTTCTTC.